This section outlines one TCR beta chain sequence together with its context. The antigen remains undetermined. The sample is drawn from a study of T cells in Graves' hyperthyroidism and ophthalmopathy. Patients were excluded for uncontrolled infection, other autoimmune disease, pregnancy or lactation. Fresh peripheral blood, 10 ml, was the source of the PBMCs. J lost 6 bases, V lost 8 bases, and 5 bases had no gene match. CDR3 length equals 13 residues. The germline gives CDR1 MNHNS, CDR2 SASEGT. Findings and limits, study-wide: Prediction of ophthalmopathy progression came a median approximately 6.5 months pre-onset.

It was RNA transcripts that yielded the amplified TCR beta CDR3 regions. When the TCR CDR3 underwent first-round RT-PCR, the HTBI primer set was used. TCRdb used MiXCR to reprocess the multiplex PCR reads, holding one entry per CDR3 protein. The sample holds a few hundred thousand distinct CDR3 sequences; around 21% are singletons and the top ten take around a quarter. This receptor was obtained from a man aged 18 to 30 with Graves' hyperthyroidism. The chain employs TRBV6-1 and TRBJ2-2; 8 nucleotides match TRBD1. The specimen sequenced was blood. The CDR3 DNA is TGTGCCAGCCTACAGGGGGAGGCCGGGGAGCTGTTTTTT. Its translation: CASLQGEAGELFF.